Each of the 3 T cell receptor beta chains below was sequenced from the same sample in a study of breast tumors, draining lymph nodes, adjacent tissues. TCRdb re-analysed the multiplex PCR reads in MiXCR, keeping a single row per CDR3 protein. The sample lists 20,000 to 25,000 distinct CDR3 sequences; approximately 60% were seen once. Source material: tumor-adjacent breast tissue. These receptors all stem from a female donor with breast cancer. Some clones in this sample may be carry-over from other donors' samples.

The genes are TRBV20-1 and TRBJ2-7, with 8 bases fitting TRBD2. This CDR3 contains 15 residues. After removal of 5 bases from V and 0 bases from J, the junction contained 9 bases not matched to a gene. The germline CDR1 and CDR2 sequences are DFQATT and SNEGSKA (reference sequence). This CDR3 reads CSAPDTSGSSYEQYF. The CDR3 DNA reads TGCAGTGCTCCCGATACTAGCGGAAGCTCCTACGAGCAGTACTTC.

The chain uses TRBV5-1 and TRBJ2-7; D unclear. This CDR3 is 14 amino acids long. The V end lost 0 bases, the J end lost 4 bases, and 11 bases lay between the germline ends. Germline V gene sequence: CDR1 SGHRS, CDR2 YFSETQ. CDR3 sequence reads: CASSLEALGYEQYF. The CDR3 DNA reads TGCGCCAGCAGCTTGGAAGCGTTGGGTTACGAGCAGTACTTC.

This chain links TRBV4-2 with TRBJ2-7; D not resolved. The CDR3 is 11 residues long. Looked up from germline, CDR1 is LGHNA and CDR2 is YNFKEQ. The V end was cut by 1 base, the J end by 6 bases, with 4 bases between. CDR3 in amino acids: CASSQGVEQYF. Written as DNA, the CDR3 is TGTGCCAGCAGCCAAGGGGTCGAGCAGTACTTC.